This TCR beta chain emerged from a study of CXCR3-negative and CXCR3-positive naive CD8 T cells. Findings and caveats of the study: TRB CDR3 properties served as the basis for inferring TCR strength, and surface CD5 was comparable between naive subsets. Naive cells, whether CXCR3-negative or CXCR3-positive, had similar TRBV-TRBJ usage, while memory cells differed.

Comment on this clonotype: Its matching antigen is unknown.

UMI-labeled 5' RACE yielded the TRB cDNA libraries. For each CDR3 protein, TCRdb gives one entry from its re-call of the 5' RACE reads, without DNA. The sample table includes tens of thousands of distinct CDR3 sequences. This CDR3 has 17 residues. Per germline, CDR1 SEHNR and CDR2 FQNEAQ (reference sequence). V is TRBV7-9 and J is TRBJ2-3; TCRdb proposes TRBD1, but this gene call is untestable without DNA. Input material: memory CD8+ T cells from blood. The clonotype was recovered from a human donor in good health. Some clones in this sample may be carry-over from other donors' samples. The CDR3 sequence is CASSSHSDSPKTDTQYF.